One and the same sample provided the 12 T cell receptor beta chains below, sequenced in a study of blood T cell repertoires in COVID-19. Sequencing used immunoSEQ multiplex PCR; TCRdb keeps in-frame clones, though not all of them. The sample holds almost 250,000 clones, approximately 86% seen once. The sample taken for sequencing was PBMCs or T cells enriched from blood (not recorded which). These receptors all come from a woman aged 50 to 60 who had recovered from COVID-19.

Note on this clone: In the same sample, other DNA sequences code for this CDR3. This chain uses TRBV12-3 or TRBV12-4 with TRBJ2-5; D not certain. This CDR3 has 11 residues. V was cut by 3 bases and J by 4 bases, with 3 bases left in between. In DNA, the CDR3 is TGTGCCAGCAGTTTCAGAGAGACCCAGTACTTC. It specifies CASSFRETQYF.

The chain has TRBV4-1 and TRBJ1-5; TRBD1 matches at 7 bases. CDR1 MGHRA and CDR2 YSYEKL come from the germline V gene. The V gene end was trimmed by 0 bases and the J gene end by 5 bases; junction bases not matched to a gene: 7. This CDR3 is built from 16 residues. Here the CDR3 DNA reads TGCGCCAGCAGCCAAGAGAAAACAGGGGTTTATCAGCCCCAGCATTTT. It specifies CASSQEKTGVYQPQHF.

The rearrangement joins TRBV30 to TRBJ1-2; possibly TRBD1 for D (5 bases). V lost 4 bases, J lost 4 bases, and 16 bases lay in between. The germline gives CDR1 GTSNPN, CDR2 SVGIG (reference sequence). This CDR3 contains 14 residues. The CDR3 DNA is TGTGCCTGGACTCGACCGGGGGTCGCCTATGGCTACACCTTC. Its protein is CAWTRPGVAYGYTF. Full variable domain (remainder filled in from reference TRBV30 and TRBJ1-2): SQTIHQWPATLVQPVGSPLSLECTVEGTSNPNLYWYRQAAGRGLQLLFYSVGIGQISSEVPQNLSASRPQDRQFILSSKKLLLSDSGFYLCAWTRPGVAYGYTFGSGTRLTVV.

The chain uses TRBV6-5 and TRBJ2-1; 12 nucleotides agree with TRBD1. Looked up from germline, CDR1 is MNHEY and CDR2 is SVGAGI. Trimming removed 7 bases from V and 8 bases from J; junction bases left unmatched: 9. The CDR3 is 15 residues long. Here the CDR3 DNA reads TGTGCCAGCACCCGGGACAGGGGGCGCGGGGATGAGCAGTTCTTC. Protein sequence: CASTRDRGRGDEQFF.

The chain joins TRBV10-3 to TRBJ1-2, with 9 bases lining up with TRBD1. Germline CDR1 ENHRY, CDR2 SYGVKD. V shed 6 bases, J shed 8 bases, and the junction held 13 bases outside the gene matches. CDR3 length: 15 residues. CDR3: CAIRSHRGLRIGYTF. In DNA, the CDR3 is TGTGCCATCAGATCGCACAGGGGGCTGAGGATAGGCTACACCTTC.

The chain has TRBV19 and TRBJ1-1; D gene uncertain. CDR3 size: 14 residues. V was clipped by 0 bases and J by 9 bases, with 14 bases between them. The V gene's germline CDR1 is LNHDA and CDR2 SQIVND (reference sequence). CDR3 protein: CASSIDPADAQAFF. The CDR3 nucleotides are TGTGCCAGTAGTATAGATCCAGCGGACGCCCAAGCTTTCTTT. Combining the CDR3 with reference TRBV19 and TRBJ1-1 gives the whole variable domain DGGITQSPKYLFRKEGQNVTLSCEQNLNHDAMYWYRQDPGQGLRLIYYSQIVNDFQKGDIAEGYSVSREKKESFPLTVTSAQKNPTAFYLCASSIDPADAQAFFGQGTRLTVV.

In this sample, this clone turned up once. The chain links TRBV27 to TRBJ1-5; TRBD1 agrees at 7 bases. This CDR3 region has 17 residues. V lost 2 bases to trimming and J lost 4 bases; unmatched junction nucleotides: 11. CDR1 and CDR2 (germline): MNHEY, SMNVEV (reference sequence). The CDR3 coding sequence is TGTGCCAGCAGTTTACGGGGAAGACAGGGTGGAAATCAGCCCCAGCATTTT. Translated: CASSLRGRQGGNQPQHF.

This rearrangement joins TRBV5-8 to TRBJ1-4, with 8 bases matching TRBD1. J gave up 0 bases and V 4 bases, and 2 bases lay outside the gene matches. The CDR3 has 15 residues. Germline CDR1 and CDR2: SGHTS and YDEGEE. CDR3 nucleotide sequence: TGTGCCAGCAGCAAGGACAGGGCAACTAATGAAAAACTGTTTTTT. Amino acid sequence: CASSKDRATNEKLFF.

The rearrangement links TRBV6-5 to TRBJ2-3; 12 bases align to TRBD2. From germline, CDR1 is MNHEY and CDR2 SVGAGI. J lost 8 bases, V lost 5 bases, and 8 bases had no gene match. CDR3 length: 15 amino acids. CDR3 in amino acids: CASSPELAGGGTQYF. The CDR3 nucleotides are TGTGCCAGCAGTCCCGAGCTAGCGGGAGGGGGTACGCAGTATTTT.

The chain carries TRBV28 and TRBJ2-7, with D tentatively TRBD2 (7 bases). The CDR3 is 18 amino acids. The V gene's germline CDR1 is MDHEN and CDR2 SYDVKM. Between the trimmed V and J ends, which lost 7 bases and 5 bases, there was a span of 30 bases. CDR3 protein: CASTTGKLSHGRNDEQYF. The CDR3 coding sequence is TGTGCCAGCACAACAGGGAAACTATCCCACGGGAGGAACGACGAGCAGTACTTC.

The V and J genes are TRBV28 and TRBJ2-2; 13 bases match TRBD2. Germline values: CDR1 MDHEN, CDR2 SYDVKM. The J segment lost 6 bases and the V segment lost 5 bases, leaving 3 bases of the junction unmatched. CDR3 length: 15 amino acids. As DNA, the CDR3 is TGTGCCAGCAGTCCTGGACTAGCGGGAGCCGGGGAGCTGTTTTTT. Translation gives CASSPGLAGAGELFF.

The rearrangement joins TRBV5-1 to TRBJ2-1, with 13 bases matching TRBD2. This CDR3 region has 16 residues. J lost 5 bases, V lost 4 bases, and 6 bases had no gene match. The germline V gene encodes CDR1 SGHRS and CDR2 YFSETQ. CDR3 sequence reads: CASSPNGLAGDNEQFF. DNA of the CDR3: TGCGCCAGCAGCCCAAACGGACTAGCGGGAGACAATGAGCAGTTCTTC.